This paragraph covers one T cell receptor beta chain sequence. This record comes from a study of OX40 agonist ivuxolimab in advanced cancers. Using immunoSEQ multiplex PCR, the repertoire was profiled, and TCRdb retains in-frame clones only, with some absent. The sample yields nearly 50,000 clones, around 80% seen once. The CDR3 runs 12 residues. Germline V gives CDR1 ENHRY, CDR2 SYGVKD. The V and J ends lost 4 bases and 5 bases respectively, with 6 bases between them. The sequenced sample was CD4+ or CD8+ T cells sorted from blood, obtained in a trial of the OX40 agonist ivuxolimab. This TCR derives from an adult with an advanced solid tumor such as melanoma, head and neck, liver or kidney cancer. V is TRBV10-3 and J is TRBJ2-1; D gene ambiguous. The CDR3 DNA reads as TGTGCCATCAGTGGAGAGCACAATGAGCAGTTCTTC. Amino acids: CAISGEHNEQFF.